Listed below are T cell receptor beta chains from one sample, sequenced in a study of T cell responses to AZD1222 COVID-19 vaccine. Some clones are missing from TCRdb's copy, which holds only in-frame ones; the method was immunoSEQ multiplex PCR. Of some 150,000 clones in the sample, 90% were seen once. Sequenced material: peripheral blood, taken 28 days after the second AZD1222 dose. All receptors derive from an adult who received the AZD1222 COVID-19 vaccine. Both conserved end residues are trimmed from each CDR3.

J gene: TRBJ1-4
V gene: TRBV6-1
CDR3 protein: ASSALTGSYINEKLF

J gene: TRBJ2-1
V gene: TRBV27
CDR3 protein: ASSAGIPNEQF

J gene: TRBJ1-4
V gene: TRBV7-9
CDR3 protein: ASSLGGLPANEKLF

J gene: TRBJ2-5
V gene: TRBV5-1
CDR3 protein: ASRPGLAGVGETQY

J gene: TRBJ2-1
V gene: TRBV5-1
CDR3 protein: ASSLTPGLAGNEQF

J gene: TRBJ1-3
V gene: TRBV6-5
CDR3 protein: ASSYAGTGTDTIY

J gene: TRBJ1-5
V gene: TRBV19
CDR3 protein: ASSYRDPSNQPQH

J gene: TRBJ2-4
V gene: TRBV6-5
CDR3 protein: ASSYGAGGPSIQY

J gene: TRBJ1-2
V gene: TRBV24-1
CDR3 protein: ATSDVGRGPDGYT

J gene: TRBJ2-2
V gene: TRBV11-2
CDR3 protein: ASSLGTVPSGELF

J gene: TRBJ2-5
V gene: TRBV2
CDR3 protein: ASSEERRRETQY

J gene: TRBJ1-1
V gene: TRBV7-9
CDR3 protein: ASSLGDNLNTEAF

J gene: TRBJ1-3
V gene: TRBV30
CDR3 protein: AWSGGNTIY

J gene: TRBJ1-1
V gene: TRBV28
CDR3 protein: ASSSTGRPEAF

J gene: TRBJ1-5
V gene: TRBV5-1
CDR3 protein: ASSPVGGRNQPQH

J gene: TRBJ2-7
V gene: TRBV3-1/TRBV3-2
CDR3 protein: ASSQDRASLTQIEQY

J gene: TRBJ1-2
V gene: TRBV5-1
CDR3 protein: ASSLGTGSGYT

J gene: TRBJ2-7
V gene: TRBV5-6
CDR3 protein: ASSLGSGNEQY

J gene: TRBJ1-2
V gene: TRBV30
CDR3 protein: AWSVTAYGYT

J gene: TRBJ1-5
V gene: TRBV19
CDR3 protein: ASSTGQAGNQPQH

J gene: TRBJ2-5
V gene: TRBV6-5
CDR3 protein: ASLAGGQETQY

J gene: TRBJ2-2
V gene: TRBV5-4
CDR3 protein: ASSAGTSGTNTGELF

J gene: TRBJ2-7
V gene: TRBV20-1
CDR3 protein: SASTGYEQY

J gene: TRBJ1-2
V gene: TRBV3-1/TRBV3-2
CDR3 protein: ASSRFFGQGRGSGYT

J gene: TRBJ2-1
V gene: TRBV30
CDR3 protein: ASVLVEGDQGEQF

J gene: TRBJ2-7
V gene: TRBV6-5
CDR3 protein: ASKMYEQY

J gene: TRBJ2-7
V gene: TRBV19
CDR3 protein: ASSIGTSYEQY

J gene: TRBJ2-2
V gene: TRBV9
CDR3 protein: ASSETSGRALSGELF

J gene: TRBJ2-1
V gene: TRBV5-1
CDR3 protein: ASSLGTGDYNEQF

J gene: TRBJ1-4
V gene: TRBV24-1
CDR3 protein: ATSDQSQPNEKLF

J gene: TRBJ2-2
V gene: TRBV4-1
CDR3 protein: ASSHGPLAAVTGELF

J gene: TRBJ2-2
V gene: TRBV9
CDR3 protein: ASSVARDTGELF